One sample yielded the 2 T cell receptor beta chains listed below, sequenced in a study of blood T cells in healthy people across ages. Alongside a J-beta primer mix, a sample-barcoded 5' primer served in a second PCR lasting about 6 to 12 cycles. TCRdb used MiXCR to reprocess the 5' RACE reads, holding one entry per CDR3 protein. This sample has around 970,000 distinct CDR3 sequences, with just over 50% found just once. The sequenced sample consisted of blood. These receptors were obtained from a woman aged 55-70 years in good health.

The V and J genes are TRBV7-9 and TRBJ2-1, with TRBD2 matching over 9 bases. The V and J ends lost 3 bases and 7 bases, in that order; junction bases with no gene match: 7. The CDR3 sequence is 15 residues long. Per germline, CDR1 SEHNR and CDR2 FQNEAQ (reference sequence). The DNA for the CDR3 is TGTGCCAGCAGCTTTTGGCTAGCGGGACGGAATGAGCAGTTCTTC. Translation: CASSFWLAGRNEQFF.

Only a few counts were recorded for this clonotype. CDR3 nucleotide sequence: TGTGCCAGCAGCCGGGCCGGGGATAATGAAAAACTGTTTTTT. Translating it yields CASSRAGDNEKLFF. The rearrangement joins TRBV4-2 to TRBJ1-4; D call uncertain. V shed 4 bases and J shed 4 bases, with 10 bases lying between them. The CDR3 is 14 amino acids. CDR1 and CDR2 from the germline V gene are LGHNA and YNFKEQ.